This passage covers 21 T cell receptor beta chains from one sample sequenced in a study of cytomegalovirus exposure and HLA in healthy donors. PCR used 60 Vbeta primers and 13 Jbeta primers. Measured with immunoSEQ multiplex PCR; TCRdb has only the in-frame clones, and not every one. The sample has under 150,000 clones, roughly four fifths seen once; the top ten hold approximately 11%. The sequenced sample was PBMCs. The receptors derive from a male donor in good health and CMV-seropositive.

J is TRBJ1-2 and V is TRBV9, with a weak D call TRBD1 (6 bases). The CDR3 is 14 residues long. In germline, CDR1 is SGDLS, CDR2 YYNGEE. V lost 4 bases and J 3 bases, leaving 13 bases between the germline ends. CDR3 protein: CASSLGGADYGYTF. DNA for the CDR3: TGTGCCAGCAGCCTAGGGGGAGCCGACTATGGCTACACCTTC.

The chain couples TRBV10-2 to TRBJ1-4, with TRBD1 as a possible D gene (6 bases). Between the trimmed V and J ends, which lost 6 bases and 5 bases, there was a span of 19 bases. CDR3 size: 16 residues. The germline CDR1 and CDR2 sequences are WSHSY and SAAADI. As DNA, the CDR3 is TGCGCCAGCAGCTCTCGAGAGGGGCAGGGGAATGAAAAACTGTTTTTT. It is translated as CASSSREGQGNEKLFF.

The genes are TRBV27 and TRBJ1-5; 8 nucleotides line up with TRBD1. The germline CDR1 and CDR2 sequences are MNHEY and SMNVEV (reference sequence). Trimming at V came to 2 bases and at J to 7 bases, leaving 7 bases not matched to a gene. This CDR3 is 15 amino acids long. The CDR3 loop is CASSLSAQGAQPQHF. Here the CDR3 DNA reads TGTGCCAGCAGTTTAAGCGCCCAGGGGGCACAGCCCCAGCATTTT.

The rearrangement links TRBV6-5 to TRBJ2-1; 13 bases fit TRBD2. J lost 15 bases, V lost 4 bases, and 9 bases had no gene match. Germline V CDR1 and CDR2: MNHEY, SVGAGI. The CDR3 is 14 amino acids. CDR3 sequence: CASSSGTSGIRMFF. As DNA, the CDR3 is TGTGCCAGCAGTTCCGGGACTAGCGGGATTCGGATGTTCTTC.

This sequence joins TRBV29-1 and TRBJ2-2; D remains unclear. The germline V gene encodes CDR1 SQVTM and CDR2 ANQGSEA. The CDR3 extends over 12 amino acids. V lost 6 bases, J lost 2 bases, and 7 bases lay in between. DNA for the CDR3: TGCAGCGTACTCGTAAACACCGGGGAGCTGTTTTTT. Residues: CSVLVNTGELFF.

The rearrangement links TRBV20-1 to TRBJ2-5; no clear D gene. Deletions cut 2 bases from V and 5 bases from J, with 6 bases between. The CDR3 consists of 11 residues. The germline V gene has CDR1 DFQATT and CDR2 SNEGSKA (reference sequence). The CDR3 DNA sequence: TGCAGTGCTAGATCCAGGGAGACCCAGTACTTC. This sequence encodes CSARSRETQYF.

The sample holds a few counts of this clone. The V gene is TRBV6-1, the J gene TRBJ2-5; D may be TRBD2 (5 bases). In germline, CDR1 is MNHNS, CDR2 SASEGT. There are 14 residues in the CDR3. V lost 3 bases to trimming and J lost 5 bases, with 13 bases between them. CDR3 DNA sequence: TGTGCCAGCAGTGATGGGTCTAGCCGGGAGACCCAGTACTTC. Translating gives CASSDGSSRETQYF.

The chain recombines TRBV15 with TRBJ2-1, with D perhaps matching TRBD1 (6 bases). Germline assignment: CDR1 LNHNV and CDR2 YYDKDF (reference sequence). CDR3 length: 15 residues. V was trimmed by 8 bases and J by 4 bases, leaving 18 bases between them. The CDR3 nucleotides are TGTGCCACCGCACCCCGGGACACTAGATACAATGAGCAGTTCTTC. Protein: CATAPRDTRYNEQFF.

The chain combines TRBV28 with TRBJ2-4, with 8 bases that match TRBD2. Germline values: CDR1 MDHEN, CDR2 SYDVKM. This CDR3 has 13 amino acids. V lost 8 bases, J lost 12 bases, and 12 bases stayed unmatched. Here the CDR3 reads CASCAGGRGYQYF. CDR3 bases: TGTGCCAGCTGCGCGGGAGGCCGGGGTTATCAGTACTTC.

The rearrangement joins TRBV28 to TRBJ1-1; tentative D call: TRBD1 (5 bases). The germline gives CDR1 MDHEN, CDR2 SYDVKM. V was cut by 2 bases and J by 1 base, with 5 bases left in between. The CDR3 contains 13 residues. The CDR3 DNA reads TGTGCCAGCAGTTTACAGGGGAACACTGAAGCTTTCTTT. Protein product: CASSLQGNTEAFF.

This clone has only a few counts. This chain connects TRBV30 to TRBJ2-5; no definite D call. Trimming stripped 2 bases from V and 1 base from J, with 8 bases between. Germline V lookup: CDR1 GTSNPN, CDR2 SVGIG (reference sequence). The CDR3 length is 13 residues. CDR3 amino acids: CAWSRNSQETQYF. The CDR3 DNA reads TGTGCCTGGAGTCGGAACAGCCAAGAGACCCAGTACTTC.

Details on this clone: A read error may account for a junction end that differs from germline. The J gene is TRBJ2-5, the V gene TRBV5-4; 8 bases align to TRBD2. Germline loops: CDR1 SGHNT, CDR2 YYREEE (reference sequence). The CDR3 extends over 13 amino acids. The CDR3 DNA sequence: TGTGCCAGCAGCTTGGCGGGGGGGCTGGGCACTAACTTC. It codes for CASSLAGGLGTNF.

The chain carries TRBV9 and TRBJ2-5, with 9 positions matching TRBD2. The germline CDR1 and CDR2 sequences are SGDLS and YYNGEE. The V segment lost 6 bases and the J segment 4 bases; nucleotides outside the gene matches: 7. The CDR3 spans 14 residues. CDR3 sequence (DNA): TGTGCCAGCACTAAAAGCGGGGGGAGAGAGACCCAGTACTTC. It codes for CASTKSGGRETQYF.

V and J are TRBV19 and TRBJ2-1, with no clear D. The CDR3 sequence is 16 residues long. Germline loops: CDR1 LNHDA, CDR2 SQIVND (reference sequence). Trimming pared 2 bases from V and 0 bases from J, leaving 11 bases between. The CDR3: CASSIRSYYSYNEQFF. Written as DNA, the CDR3 is TGTGCCAGTAGTATAAGATCCTACTACTCCTACAATGAGCAGTTCTTC.

This chain uses TRBV2 with TRBJ2-1; weak D call: TRBD2 (5 bases). The CDR3 has 17 amino acids. Germline assignment: CDR1 SNHLY and CDR2 FYNNEI. V gave up 6 bases and J gave up 5 bases, with 23 bases separating them. In nucleotides, the CDR3 is TGTGCCAGCAGACCTGCTGGACTGGATCGCAATAACAATGAGCAGTTCTTC. It yields the protein CASRPAGLDRNNNEQFF. Using reference TRBV2 and TRBJ2-1 for the parts outside the CDR3, the full variable domain is EPEVTQTPSHQVTQMGQEVILRCVPISNHLYFYWYRQILGQKVEFLVSFYNNEISEKSEIFDDQFSVERPDGSNFTLKIRSTKLEDSAMYFCASRPAGLDRNNNEQFFGPGTRLTVL.

The rearrangement joins TRBV7-8 to TRBJ2-7, with TRBD1 matching 8 bases. The length of the CDR3 is 15 residues. Per germline, CDR1 SGHVS and CDR2 FQNEAQ. With 1 base clipped from V and 3 bases from J, the junction kept 5 bases outside the gene matches. The DNA of the CDR3 is TGTGCCAGCAGCTTAGTGACAGGGGTTAACTACGAGCAGTACTTC. It is translated as CASSLVTGVNYEQYF. The full variable domain, with the rest looked up from reference TRBV7-8 and TRBJ2-7, is GAGVSQSPRYKVAKRGQDVALRCDPISGHVSLFWYQQALGQGPEFLTYFQNEAQLDKSGLPSDRFFAERPEGSVSTLKIQRTQQEDSAVYLCASSLVTGVNYEQYFGPGTRLTVT.

V gene TRBV21-1 combines with J gene TRBJ2-7; the D segment call TRBD2 is taken from the table without a DNA check. TRBV21-1 is shown as a pseudogene. The CDR3 covers 15 residues. CDR3 residues: CASKELIQRHYEQYF. CDR3 nucleotides: TGTGCCAGCAAGGAGTTGATACAGCGGCACTACGAGCAGTACTTC.

Only a few counts were recorded for this clone. This chain joins TRBV7-9 and TRBJ2-3; D possibly corresponds to TRBD1 (5 bases). Germline assignment: CDR1 SEHNR and CDR2 FQNEAQ (reference sequence). There are 13 residues in the CDR3. V was cut by 4 bases and J by 6 bases, with 11 bases left in between. CDR3 protein: CASSSNSGDTQYF. The CDR3 DNA follows: TGTGCCAGCAGCTCGAATTCAGGGGATACGCAGTATTTT.

The chain uses TRBV9 and TRBJ2-3; D remains unclear. The CDR3 spans 14 residues. Deletions cut 3 bases from V and 6 bases from J, with 14 bases between. Germline V gives CDR1 SGDLS, CDR2 YYNGEE. The CDR3 is CASSELGEADTQYF. The DNA for the CDR3 is TGTGCCAGCAGCGAGCTAGGCGAGGCGGATACGCAGTATTTT. The complete variable domain, with remaining parts taken from reference TRBV9 and TRBJ2-3, reads DSGVTQTPKHLITATGQRVTLRCSPRSGDLSVYWYQQSLDQGLQFLIQYYNGEERAKGNILERFSAQQFPDLHSELNLSSLELGDSALYFCASSELGEADTQYFGPGTRLTVL.

This chain connects TRBV2 to TRBJ1-6; 10 bases match TRBD1. V was pared by 6 bases and J by 6 bases, with 11 bases of the junction left unmatched. This CDR3 spans 17 amino acids. CDR1 is SNHLY, CDR2 FYNNEI, per germline. Here the CDR3 reads CASRDDRGRASNSPLHF. CDR3 bases: TGTGCCAGCAGGGACGACAGGGGGCGAGCTTCTAATTCACCCCTCCACTTT.

The chain couples TRBV29-1 to TRBJ2-3; tentatively, D is TRBD2 (6 bases). Deletions cut 3 bases from V and 4 bases from J, with 11 bases between. Germline-derived CDR1 and CDR2 are SQVTM and ANQGSEA. The CDR3 totals 13 residues. The CDR3 bases are TGCAGCGTTGAGAACGGGAGAGCAGATACGCAGTATTTT. Its translation: CSVENGRADTQYF.